Listed below are T cell receptor beta chains from one sample, sequenced in a study of T cells in Graves' hyperthyroidism and ophthalmopathy. One entry per CDR3 protein results from TCRdb running MiXCR on the multiplex PCR reads. Among more than 350,000 distinct CDR3 sequences listed, about 14% were seen once. The specimen was blood. Receptors were obtained from a woman in her 30s with Graves' ophthalmopathy. Each CDR3 is given with its conserved first and last residue. D genes are given only for firm matches. Only part of the rows carry a size: once, few, many, or a class if the clone is expanded.

CDR3aa,CDR3nt,abundance,v_gene,d_gene,j_gene
CATSIVGDYEQYF,TGTGCCACCAGCATCGTGGGAGATTACGAGCAGTACTTC,many,TRBV15,NA,TRBJ2-7
CATSDSGQGKNTGELFF,TGTGCCACCAGTGATTCCGGACAGGGAAAGAACACCGGGGAGCTGTTTTTT,many,TRBV24-1,TRBD1,TRBJ2-2
CASSYALSRKANYGYTF,TGTGCCAGCAGTTACGCTCTATCCAGGAAAGCTAACTATGGCTACACCTTC,many,TRBV6-6,NA,TRBJ1-2
CASSLDLYRDVEQFF,TGTGCCAGCAGCTTAGATCTGTACAGAGACGTTGAGCAGTTCTTC,many,TRBV11-2,NA,TRBJ2-1
CSARTLLRDRYNSPLHF,TGCAGTGCTCGTACCCTGCTGAGGGACAGGTATAATTCACCCCTCCACTTT,many,TRBV20-1,TRBD1,TRBJ1-6
CASRPQGATEQYF,TGTGCCAGCAGGCCCCAGGGGGCAACCGAGCAGTACTTC,many,TRBV7-9,TRBD1,TRBJ2-7
CASSLDRQGSMSDTQYF,TGTGCCAGCAGCTTAGACCGACAGGGTAGCATGTCAGATACGCAGTATTTT,NA,TRBV11-2,TRBD1,TRBJ2-3
CASSLEGGADTQYF,TGTGCCAGCAGCTTAGAGGGGGGTGCAGATACGCAGTATTTT,many,TRBV7-9,NA,TRBJ2-3
CASSPTRYNEQFF,TGTGCCAGCAGTCCGACTAGATACAATGAGCAGTTCTTC,many,TRBV7-3,NA,TRBJ2-1
CASSRGASGNTIYF,TGTGCCAGCAGTCGGGGGGCCAGTGGAAACACCATATATTTT,many,TRBV7-9,NA,TRBJ1-3
CASTSGGAVRDTQYF,TGTGCCAGCACTAGCGGGGGGGCCGTGAGAGATACGCAGTATTTT,NA,TRBV28,TRBD2,TRBJ2-3
CASSQGTGDEQYF,TGCGCCAGCAGCCAAGGGACGGGGGACGAGCAGTACTTC,NA,TRBV4-1,NA,TRBJ2-7
CASSGGTANSPLHF,TGTGCCAGCAGTGGGGGGACAGCCAATTCACCCCTCCACTTT,NA,TRBV6-2/TRBV6-3,TRBD1,TRBJ1-6
CASSLGGMTSGGATQYF,TGTGCCAGCAGTTTGGGGGGGATGACTAGCGGGGGGGCTACCCAGTACTTC,few,TRBV27,TRBD2,TRBJ2-5
CASSMGLARRRHQPQHF,TGTGCCAGTAGTATGGGATTAGCGCGAAGGAGACATCAGCCCCAGCATTTT,few,TRBV19,NA,TRBJ1-5
CASSRDGYGYTF,TGTGCCAGCAGCCGGGACGGATATGGCTACACCTTC,many,TRBV7-3,NA,TRBJ1-2
CASSLYAFQDRAYEQYF,TGTGCCAGCAGCTTGTATGCTTTCCAGGACAGGGCTTACGAGCAGTACTTC,few,TRBV7-6,TRBD1,TRBJ2-7
CSVIRGYTF,TGCAGTGTTATAAGGGGCTACACCTTC,NA,TRBV29-1,NA,TRBJ1-2
CASSEVNEVEKLFF,TGTGCCAGCAGTGAAGTAAATGAGGTAGAAAAACTGTTTTTT,NA,TRBV2,NA,TRBJ1-4
CSARRQENLYEQYF,TGCAGTGCTAGACGGCAGGAAAATCTCTACGAGCAGTACTTC,many,TRBV20-1,NA,TRBJ2-7
CASSLGGHVPPRKETQYF,TGTGCCAGCAGCTTAGGGGGTCACGTCCCCCCCCGGAAAGAGACCCAGTACTTC,many,TRBV7-8,NA,TRBJ2-5
CASSEYRALKGTDTQYF,TGCGCCAGCAGTGAGTATAGGGCACTCAAAGGCACAGATACGCAGTATTTT,many,TRBV10-1,NA,TRBJ2-3
CASSKRGLDNSPLHF,TGCGCCAGCAGTAAAAGGGGGTTGGATAATTCACCCCTCCACTTT,NA,TRBV5-1,NA,TRBJ1-6
CASSQGPSEAFF,TGTGCCAGCAGCCAAGGACCGTCTGAAGCTTTCTTT,many,TRBV3-1,NA,TRBJ1-1
CASCLAAAAYEQYF,TGTGCCAGCTGTTTAGCGGCGGCGGCCTACGAGCAGTACTTT,many,TRBV7-2,NA,TRBJ2-7
CASSLYGTGENEQFF,TGTGCCAGCAGTTTATATGGGACAGGGGAAAATGAGCAGTTCTTC,once,TRBV28,TRBD1,TRBJ2-1
CASSYSQGREADTQYF,TGTGCCAGCAGTTACTCGCAGGGTAGGGAAGCAGATACGCAGTATTTT,many,TRBV6-6,NA,TRBJ2-3
CATSDPQPKDRGYNEQFF,TGTGCCACCAGTGACCCTCAACCGAAGGACAGGGGATACAATGAGCAGTTCTTC,many,TRBV24-1,TRBD1,TRBJ2-1
CSARRPGKKTDTQYF,TGCAGTGCTAGAAGACCGGGAAAAAAGACAGATACGCAGTATTTT,many,TRBV20-1,NA,TRBJ2-3
CAWSIGSGYYEQYF,TGTGCCTGGAGTATTGGTAGCGGATATTACGAGCAGTACTTC,many,TRBV30,NA,TRBJ2-7
CSGLPRAEQETQYF,TGCAGCGGCCTCCCTCGGGCAGAACAAGAGACCCAGTACTTC,NA,TRBV29-1,NA,TRBJ2-5
CASSWGAGGIYEQYF,TGTGCCAGCTCCTGGGGAGCGGGGGGTATCTACGAGCAGTACTTC,NA,TRBV28,TRBD2,TRBJ2-7
CASRGVSVDTQYF,TGTGCCAGCAGAGGGGTTTCTGTGGATACGCAGTATTTT,many,TRBV12-3/TRBV12-4,NA,TRBJ2-3
CASSLGGQVTDTQYF,TGTGCCAGCAGCTTAGGAGGACAGGTCACAGATACGCAGTATTTT,many,TRBV11-2,TRBD1,TRBJ2-3
CASSLGAGRTANSPLHF,TGTGCCAGCAGTTTAGGGGCAGGGAGGACTGCGAATTCACCCCTCCACTTT,many,TRBV12-3/TRBV12-4,NA,TRBJ1-6
CAWNLVTVEAFF,TGTGCCTGGAATCTTGTCACAGTTGAAGCTTTCTTT,NA,TRBV30,NA,TRBJ1-1
CASSSGTAYGYTF,TGTGCCAGCTCTTCGGGGACAGCCTATGGCTACACCTTC,many,TRBV18,TRBD1,TRBJ1-2
CASSPTGQGSGNTIYF,TGTGCCAGCAGCCCCACGGGACAGGGCTCTGGAAACACCATATATTTT,NA,TRBV13,TRBD1,TRBJ1-3
CASSSTGLGTEAFF,TGTGCCAGCAGTTCAACAGGGTTGGGCACTGAAGCTTTCTTT,many,TRBV28,NA,TRBJ1-1
CASSPPGQGANEQFF,TGCGCCAGCAGCCCGCCGGGACAGGGTGCCAATGAGCAGTTCTTC,NA,TRBV4-1,TRBD1,TRBJ2-1
CASSEGRYTEAFF,TGTGCCAGCTCCGAGGGGCGGTACACTGAAGCTTTCTTT,many,TRBV27,NA,TRBJ1-1
CASSQDSGGNSWPSPLHF,TGTGCCAGCAGCCAAGATTCGGGAGGCAATTCTTGGCCTTCACCCCTCCACTTT,many,TRBV3-1,NA,TRBJ1-6
CASSYRSGSYTEAFF,TGTGCCAGCAGTTACCGATCAGGGTCGTACACTGAAGCTTTCTTT,few,TRBV6-5,NA,TRBJ1-1
CATSLTGTEGEKLFF,TGTGCCACCAGTCTTACAGGAACCGAGGGTGAAAAACTGTTTTTT,many,TRBV24-1,NA,TRBJ1-4
CASSNLGEQFF,TGTGCCAGCAGCAATCTAGGAGAGCAGTTCTTC,many,TRBV7-6,NA,TRBJ2-1
CSVGQMNTEAFF,TGCAGCGTAGGACAGATGAACACTGAAGCTTTCTTT,many,TRBV29-1,NA,TRBJ1-1
CASSLGLGTGELFF,TGTGCCAGCAGCCTCGGACTAGGCACCGGGGAGCTGTTTTTT,many,TRBV3-1,TRBD2,TRBJ2-2
CASSRLGPSPEGLPYAQYF,TGCGCCAGCAGCCGCTTGGGCCCCAGCCCGGAGGGTCTTCCGTATGCGCAGTATTTT,many,TRBV5-1,NA,TRBJ2-3
CASSPEMGQDEQYF,TGTGCCAGCAGCCCGGAAATGGGGCAGGACGAGCAGTACTTC,many,TRBV7-9,NA,TRBJ2-7
CASSLSLGQGSHEQYF,TGCGCCAGCAGCTTAAGTTTGGGACAGGGGAGTCACGAGCAGTACTTC,many,TRBV5-1,TRBD1,TRBJ2-7
CASSQVGRDTEAFF,TGTGCCAGCAGCCAAGTAGGGAGGGACACTGAAGCTTTCTTT,NA,TRBV3-1,NA,TRBJ1-1
CAWSTGTVTYNEQFF,TGTGCCTGGAGTACAGGGACGGTTACCTACAATGAGCAGTTCTTC,many,TRBV30,NA,TRBJ2-1
CAISEWGGNSPLHF,TGTGCCATCAGTGAGTGGGGGGGGAATTCACCCCTCCACTTT,few,TRBV10-3,NA,TRBJ1-6
CASSRGGPYGYTF,TGTGCCAGCAGCCGGGGGGGGCCCTATGGCTACACCTTC,few,TRBV27,NA,TRBJ1-2
CASSKTEGWGSPLHF,TGTGCCAGCAGTAAGACAGAGGGATGGGGTTCACCCCTCCACTTT,NA,TRBV6-1,NA,TRBJ1-6
CSAREGPRSNQPQHF,TGCAGTGCTAGAGAAGGACCCAGAAGCAATCAGCCCCAGCATTTT,many,TRBV20-1,NA,TRBJ1-5
CASSVRELNTDTQYF,TGTGCCAGCAGCGTCCGAGAGCTTAACACAGATACGCAGTATTTT,NA,TRBV7-2,NA,TRBJ2-3